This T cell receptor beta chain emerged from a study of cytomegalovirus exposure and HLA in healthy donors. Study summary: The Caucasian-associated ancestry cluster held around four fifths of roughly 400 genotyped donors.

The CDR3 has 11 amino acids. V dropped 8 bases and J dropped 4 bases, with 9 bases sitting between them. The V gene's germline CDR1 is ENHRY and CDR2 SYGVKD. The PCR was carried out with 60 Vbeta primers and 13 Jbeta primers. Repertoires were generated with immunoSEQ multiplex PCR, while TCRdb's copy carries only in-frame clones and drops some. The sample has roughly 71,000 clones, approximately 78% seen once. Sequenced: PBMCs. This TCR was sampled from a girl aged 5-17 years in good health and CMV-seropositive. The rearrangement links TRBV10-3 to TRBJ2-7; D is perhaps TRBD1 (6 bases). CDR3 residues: CAIRDTYEQYF. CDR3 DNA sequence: TGTGCCATCCGGGACACTTACGAGCAGTACTTC.